This T cell receptor beta chain was sequenced in a study of CD8+CD57+ T cells in acquired aplastic anemia (dated by TCRdb to 2017 to 2018). About the study as a whole: A mean of approximately 3 ug of DNA, ranging from roughly 0.17 to 30 ug, was extracted from sorted CD4+ and CD8+ cells. A CD8+CD57+ expansion meant a frequency higher than the mean frequency seen in healthy subjects.

Genomic DNA was used as template for profiling of TCR beta VDJ combinations and CDR3 sequences. An Illumina HiSeq 2000 was the platform used for TCR repertoire sequencing. The authors' analysis ran thus. Repertoire assessment relied on Simpson's diversity index, CDR3 size and DJ length profiles, and TRBV/TRBJ rearrangement plots. The most abundant DNA sequence in the deep sequencing data was defined as the immunodominant clone. CDR3 amino acid sequences were checked for sharing between subjects and were compared against published repertoires and the VDJdb database. The public sequencing data were trimmed at Q25 with fastp and processed into clonotypes with MiXCR by TCRdb, which kept only in-frame beta chains. CDR3 protein duplicates are merged, each entry listing the most common genes and DNA. None of the V and J calls come from the authors' own analysis; TCRdb made them. Present in this sample are about 240,000 distinct CDR3 sequences, approximately 50% of which were seen just once. 6.5% to 8% of the sample goes to the ten largest clones.

Expansion of CD8+CD57+ cells had been shown by flow cytometry in the patients chosen for sequencing. Severe acquired aplastic anemia was diagnosed in all patients according to International Study of Aplastic Anemia and Agranulocytosis and Camitta criteria. No patient had received any therapy when blood was sampled. The study deep-sequenced TCR repertoires of sorted CD4+ and CD8+ blood T cells from severe aplastic anemia patients and healthy subjects. In the USA, patient enrollment took place under clinicaltrials.gov protocols 00001620, 01623167, 00001397, 00071045, 00081523 and 00961064. Ficoll-Paque density gradient centrifugation was used to isolate peripheral blood mononuclear cells. Before DNA extraction, CD4+ and CD8+ T cells were sorted by FACS or by magnetic beads. This clonotype was seen many times. Which antigen it targets is not known. No much larger clonotype is one base removed from it; base qualities were not supplied.

CDR1 and CDR2 (DFQATT, SNEGSKA) derive from the germline V gene (reference sequence). Including cysteine and phenylalanine, the CDR3 has 12 amino acids. Just CDR3 DNA is preserved here, 36 bases in frame from base 1. The V and J ends are trimmed by 5 bases and 1 base, leaving 8 bases between them. Results the study describes overall, beyond this receptor: Around 30 CD8+ CDR3 sequences were found to be shared between patients and controls, but these sequences appeared to be highly expressed in patients and within the immunodominant clones of the patients. No significant difference in CD8+ Simpson's diversity was found between patients and healthy controls (P=0.060).

The TCR was taken from a human donor with aplastic anemia. The chain employs TRBV20-1 and TRBJ1-1; no confident D gene assignment can be made. Sequencing used sorted CD4+, CD8+, or CD8+CD57+ T cells (not recorded which) from PBMCs. The CDR3 corresponds to CSALGGNTEAFF. The sequenced DNA is TGCAGTGCTCTCGGAGGGAACACTGAAGCTTTCTTT.